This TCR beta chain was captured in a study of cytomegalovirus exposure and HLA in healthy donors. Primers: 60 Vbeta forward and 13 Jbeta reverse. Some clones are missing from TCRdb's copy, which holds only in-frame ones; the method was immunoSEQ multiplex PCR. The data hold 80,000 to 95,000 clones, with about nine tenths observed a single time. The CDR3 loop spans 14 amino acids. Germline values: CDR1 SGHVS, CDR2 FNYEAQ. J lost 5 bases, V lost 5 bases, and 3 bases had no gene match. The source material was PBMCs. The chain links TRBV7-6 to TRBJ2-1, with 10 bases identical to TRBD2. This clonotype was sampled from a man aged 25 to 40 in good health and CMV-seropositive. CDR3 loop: CASSPGLADNEQFF. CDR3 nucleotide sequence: TGTGCCAGCAGCCCCGGACTAGCGGACAATGAGCAGTTCTTC.